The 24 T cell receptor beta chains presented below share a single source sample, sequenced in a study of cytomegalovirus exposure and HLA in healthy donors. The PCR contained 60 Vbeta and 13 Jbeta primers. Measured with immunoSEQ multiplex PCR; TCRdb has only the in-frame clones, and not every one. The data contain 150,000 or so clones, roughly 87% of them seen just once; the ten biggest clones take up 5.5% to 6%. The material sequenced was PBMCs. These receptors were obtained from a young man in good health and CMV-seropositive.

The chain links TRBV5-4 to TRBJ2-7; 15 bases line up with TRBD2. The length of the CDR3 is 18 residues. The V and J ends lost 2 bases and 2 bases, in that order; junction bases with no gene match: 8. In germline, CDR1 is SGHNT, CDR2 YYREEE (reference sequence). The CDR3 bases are TGTGCCAGCAGCTTCTTGGGACTAGCGGGAGGACCAGCCTACGAGCAGTACTTC. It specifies CASSFLGLAGGPAYEQYF.

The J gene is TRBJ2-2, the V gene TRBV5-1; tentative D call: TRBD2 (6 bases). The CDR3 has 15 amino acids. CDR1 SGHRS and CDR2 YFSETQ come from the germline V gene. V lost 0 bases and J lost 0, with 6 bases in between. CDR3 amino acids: CASSLGGANTGELFF. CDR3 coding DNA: TGCGCCAGCAGCTTGGGCGGGGCGAACACCGGGGAGCTGTTTTTT.

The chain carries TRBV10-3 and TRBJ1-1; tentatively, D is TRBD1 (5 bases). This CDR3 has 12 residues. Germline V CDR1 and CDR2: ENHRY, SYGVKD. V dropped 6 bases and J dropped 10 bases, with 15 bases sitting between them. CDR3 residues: CAIRTPERGAFF. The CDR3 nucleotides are TGTGCCATCAGGACCCCTGAAAGGGGAGCTTTCTTT.

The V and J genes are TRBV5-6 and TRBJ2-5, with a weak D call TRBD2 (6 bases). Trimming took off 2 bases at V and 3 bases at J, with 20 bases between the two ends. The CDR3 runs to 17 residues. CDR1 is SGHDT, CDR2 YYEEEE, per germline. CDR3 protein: CASSFRGSTEKKETQYF. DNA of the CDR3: TGTGCCAGCAGCTTTCGGGGGTCTACCGAAAAGAAAGAGACCCAGTACTTC.

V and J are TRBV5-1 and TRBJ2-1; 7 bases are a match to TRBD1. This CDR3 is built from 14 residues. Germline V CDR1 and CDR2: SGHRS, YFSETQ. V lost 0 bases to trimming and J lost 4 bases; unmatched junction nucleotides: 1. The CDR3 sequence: CASSLEGQYNEQFF. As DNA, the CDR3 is TGCGCCAGCAGCTTGGAGGGACAGTACAATGAGCAGTTCTTC.

The CDR3 DNA reads as TGTGCCACCAGCAGAGAGACTAGTTTCTACGAGCAGTACTTC. It is translated as CATSRETSFYEQYF. The V gene is TRBV15, the J gene TRBJ2-7, with D perhaps TRBD2 (6 bases). This CDR3 contains 14 residues. V was shortened by 0 bases and J by 3 bases, with 9 bases between the two germline ends. The V gene's germline CDR1 is LNHNV and CDR2 YYDKDF (reference sequence).

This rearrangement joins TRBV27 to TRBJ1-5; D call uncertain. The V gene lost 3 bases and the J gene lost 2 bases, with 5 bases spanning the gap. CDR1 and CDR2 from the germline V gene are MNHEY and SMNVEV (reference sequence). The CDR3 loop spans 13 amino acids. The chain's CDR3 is CASSFSGNQPQHF. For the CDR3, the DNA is TGTGCCAGCAGTTTTAGCGGCAATCAGCCCCAGCATTTT.

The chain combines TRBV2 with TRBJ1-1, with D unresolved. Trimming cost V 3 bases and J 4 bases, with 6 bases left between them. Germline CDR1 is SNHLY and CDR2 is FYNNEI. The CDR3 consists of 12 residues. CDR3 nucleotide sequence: TGTGCCAGCAGTGACGCGGGCACTGAAGCTTTCTTT. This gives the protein CASSDAGTEAFF.

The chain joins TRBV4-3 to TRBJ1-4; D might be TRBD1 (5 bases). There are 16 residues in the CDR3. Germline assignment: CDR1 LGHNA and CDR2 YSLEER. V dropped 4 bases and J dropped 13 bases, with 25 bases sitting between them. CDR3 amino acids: CASSRNLDTAALGLFF. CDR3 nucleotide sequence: TGCGCCAGCAGCCGCAACCTGGACACGGCGGCGCTTGGACTGTTTTTT.

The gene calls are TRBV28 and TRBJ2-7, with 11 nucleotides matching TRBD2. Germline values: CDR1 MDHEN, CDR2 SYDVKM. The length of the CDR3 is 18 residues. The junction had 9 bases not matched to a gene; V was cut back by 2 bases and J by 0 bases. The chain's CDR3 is CASSLASGGSTSSYEQYF. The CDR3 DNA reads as TGTGCCAGCAGTTTAGCTAGCGGGGGGTCTACAAGCTCCTACGAGCAGTACTTC. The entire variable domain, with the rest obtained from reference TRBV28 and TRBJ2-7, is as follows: DVKVTQSSRYLVKRTGEKVFLECVQDMDHENMFWYRQDPGLGLRLIYFSYDVKMKEKGDIPEGYSVSREKKERFSLILESASTNQTSMYLCASSLASGGSTSSYEQYFGPGTRLTVT.

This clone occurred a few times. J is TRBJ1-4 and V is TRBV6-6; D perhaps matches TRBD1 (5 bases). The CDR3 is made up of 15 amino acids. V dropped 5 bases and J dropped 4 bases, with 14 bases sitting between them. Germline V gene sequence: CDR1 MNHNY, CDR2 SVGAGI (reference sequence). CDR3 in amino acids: CASSTRGRVNEKLFF. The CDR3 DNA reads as TGTGCCAGCAGTACCCGGGGGAGAGTTAATGAAAAACTGTTTTTT.

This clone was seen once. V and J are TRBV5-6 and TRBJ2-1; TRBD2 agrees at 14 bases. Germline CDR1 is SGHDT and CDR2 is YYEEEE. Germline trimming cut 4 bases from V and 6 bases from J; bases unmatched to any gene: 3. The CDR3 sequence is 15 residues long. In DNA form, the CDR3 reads TGTGCCAGCAGCCAGACTAGCGGGGGGGCCAATGAGCAGTTCTTC. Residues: CASSQTSGGANEQFF. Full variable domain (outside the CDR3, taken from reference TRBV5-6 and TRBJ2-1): DAGVTQSPTHLIKTRGQQVTLRCSPKSGHDTVSWYQQALGQGPQFIFQYYEEEERQRGNFPDRFSGHQFPNYSSELNVNALLLGDSALYLCASSQTSGGANEQFFGPGTRLTVL.

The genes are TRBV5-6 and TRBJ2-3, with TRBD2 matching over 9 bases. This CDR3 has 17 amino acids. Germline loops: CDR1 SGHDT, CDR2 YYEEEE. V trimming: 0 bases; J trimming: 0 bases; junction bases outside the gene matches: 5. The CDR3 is CASSLELAGASTDTQYF. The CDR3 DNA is TGTGCCAGCAGCTTGGAATTAGCGGGAGCTAGCACAGATACGCAGTATTTT.

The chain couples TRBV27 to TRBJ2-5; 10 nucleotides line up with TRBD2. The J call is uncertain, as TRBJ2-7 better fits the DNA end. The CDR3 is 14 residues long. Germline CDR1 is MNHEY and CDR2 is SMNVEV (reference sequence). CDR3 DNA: TGTGCCAGCAGTTTGGGTAGCGGGAGGCACGAGCAGTACTTC. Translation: CASSLGSGRHEQYF.

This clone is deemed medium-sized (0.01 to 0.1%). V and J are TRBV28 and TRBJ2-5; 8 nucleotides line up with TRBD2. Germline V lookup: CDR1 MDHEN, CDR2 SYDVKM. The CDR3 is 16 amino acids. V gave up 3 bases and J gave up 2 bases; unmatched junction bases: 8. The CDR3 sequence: CASSLGGSGTQETQYF. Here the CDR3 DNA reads TGTGCCAGCAGTTTGGGAGGTAGCGGGACACAAGAGACCCAGTACTTC. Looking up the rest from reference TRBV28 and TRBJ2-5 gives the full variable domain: DVKVTQSSRYLVKRTGEKVFLECVQDMDHENMFWYRQDPGLGLRLIYFSYDVKMKEKGDIPEGYSVSREKKERFSLILESASTNQTSMYLCASSLGGSGTQETQYFGPGTRLLVL.

This CDR3 reads CASSLVSLNTGELFF. The CDR3 nucleotides read TGCGCCAGCAGCTTGGTTAGTCTGAACACCGGGGAGCTGTTTTTT. The chain joins TRBV5-1 to TRBJ2-2; D remains unclear. Per germline, CDR1 SGHRS and CDR2 YFSETQ. The CDR3 is made up of 15 amino acids. V shed 0 bases and J shed 1 base, with 7 bases lying between them.

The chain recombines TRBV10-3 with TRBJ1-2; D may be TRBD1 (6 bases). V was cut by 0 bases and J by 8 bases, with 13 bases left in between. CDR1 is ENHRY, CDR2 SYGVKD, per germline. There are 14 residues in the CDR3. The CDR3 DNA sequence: TGTGCCATCAGTGAGTCTACAGGGTGGGACGGCTACACCTTC. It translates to CAISESTGWDGYTF.

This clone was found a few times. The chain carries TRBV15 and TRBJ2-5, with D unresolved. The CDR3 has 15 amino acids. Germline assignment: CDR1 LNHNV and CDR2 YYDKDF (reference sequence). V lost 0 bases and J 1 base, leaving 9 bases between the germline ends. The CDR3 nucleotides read TGTGCCACCAGCAGAGAAATCAGGCTCCAAGAGACCCAGTACTTC. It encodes CATSREIRLQETQYF. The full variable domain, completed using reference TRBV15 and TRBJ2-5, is DAMVIQNPRYQVTQFGKPVTLSCSQTLNHNVMYWYQQKSSQAPKLLFHYYDKDFNNEADTPDNFQSRRPNTSFCFLDIRSPGLGDTAMYLCATSREIRLQETQYFGPGTRLLVL.

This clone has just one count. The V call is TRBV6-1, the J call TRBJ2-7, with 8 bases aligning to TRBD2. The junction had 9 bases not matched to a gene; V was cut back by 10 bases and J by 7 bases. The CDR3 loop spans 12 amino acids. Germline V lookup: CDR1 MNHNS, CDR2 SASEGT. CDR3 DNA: TGTGCCACGGGACTAGACCCCCGAGAGCAGTACTTC. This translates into CATGLDPREQYF.

The CDR3 DNA sequence: TGTGCCAGCAGCACTACCCGAGACACTGAAGCTTTCTTT. Amino acids: CASSTTRDTEAFF. V gene TRBV7-8 combines with J gene TRBJ1-1, with D uncertain. This CDR3 has 13 residues. Trimming took off 5 bases at V and 3 bases at J, with 10 bases between the two ends. CDR1 SGHVS and CDR2 FQNEAQ come from the germline V gene.

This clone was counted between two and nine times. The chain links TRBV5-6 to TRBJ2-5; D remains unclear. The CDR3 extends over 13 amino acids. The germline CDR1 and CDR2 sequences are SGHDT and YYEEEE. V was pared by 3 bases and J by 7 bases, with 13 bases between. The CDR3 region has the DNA TGTGCCAGCAGCTCGCTTACGGTTGGGACCCAGTACTTC. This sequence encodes CASSSLTVGTQYF. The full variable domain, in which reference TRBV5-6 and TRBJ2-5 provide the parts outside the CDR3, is DAGVTQSPTHLIKTRGQQVTLRCSPKSGHDTVSWYQQALGQGPQFIFQYYEEEERQRGNFPDRFSGHQFPNYSSELNVNALLLGDSALYLCASSSLTVGTQYFGPGTRLLVL.

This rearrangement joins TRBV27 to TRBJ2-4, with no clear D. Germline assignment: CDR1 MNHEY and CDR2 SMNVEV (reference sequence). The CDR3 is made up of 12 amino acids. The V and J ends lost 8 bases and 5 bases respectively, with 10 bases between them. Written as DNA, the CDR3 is TGTGCCAGCCGCGCTCATCAAAACATTCAGTACTTC. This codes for CASRAHQNIQYF.

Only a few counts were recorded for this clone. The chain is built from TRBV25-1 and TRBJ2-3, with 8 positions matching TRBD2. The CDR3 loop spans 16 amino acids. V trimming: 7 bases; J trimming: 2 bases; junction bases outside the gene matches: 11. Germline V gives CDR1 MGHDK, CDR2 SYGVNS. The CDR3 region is CASTGRTSGNTDTQYF. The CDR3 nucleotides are TGTGCCAGCACCGGAAGAACTAGCGGCAACACAGATACGCAGTATTTT. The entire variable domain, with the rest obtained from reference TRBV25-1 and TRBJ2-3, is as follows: EADIYQTPRYLVIGTGKKITLECSQTMGHDKMYWYQQDPGMELHLIHYSYGVNSTEKGDLSSESTVSRIRTEHFPLTLESARPSHTSQYLCASTGRTSGNTDTQYFGPGTRLTVL.

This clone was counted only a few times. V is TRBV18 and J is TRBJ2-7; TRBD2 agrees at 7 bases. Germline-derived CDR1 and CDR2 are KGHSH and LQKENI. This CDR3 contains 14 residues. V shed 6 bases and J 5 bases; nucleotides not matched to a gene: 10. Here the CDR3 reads CASSPRTREDEQYF. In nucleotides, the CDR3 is TGTGCCAGCTCTCCCAGGACTAGGGAGGACGAGCAGTACTTC.